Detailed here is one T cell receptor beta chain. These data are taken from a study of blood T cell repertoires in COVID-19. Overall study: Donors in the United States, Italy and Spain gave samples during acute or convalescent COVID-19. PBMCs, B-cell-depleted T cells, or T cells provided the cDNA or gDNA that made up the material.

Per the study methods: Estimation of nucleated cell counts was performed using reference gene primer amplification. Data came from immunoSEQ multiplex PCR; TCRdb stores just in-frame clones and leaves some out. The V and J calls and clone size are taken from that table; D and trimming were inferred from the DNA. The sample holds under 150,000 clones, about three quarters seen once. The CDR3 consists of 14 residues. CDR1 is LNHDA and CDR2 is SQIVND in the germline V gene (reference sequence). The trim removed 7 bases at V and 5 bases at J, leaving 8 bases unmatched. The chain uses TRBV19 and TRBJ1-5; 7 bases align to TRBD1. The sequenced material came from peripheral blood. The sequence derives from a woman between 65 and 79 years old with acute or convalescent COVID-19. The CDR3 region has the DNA TGTGCCAGTACCCGACAGGGAGTGGATCAGCCCCAGCATTTT. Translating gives CASTRQGVDQPQHF.